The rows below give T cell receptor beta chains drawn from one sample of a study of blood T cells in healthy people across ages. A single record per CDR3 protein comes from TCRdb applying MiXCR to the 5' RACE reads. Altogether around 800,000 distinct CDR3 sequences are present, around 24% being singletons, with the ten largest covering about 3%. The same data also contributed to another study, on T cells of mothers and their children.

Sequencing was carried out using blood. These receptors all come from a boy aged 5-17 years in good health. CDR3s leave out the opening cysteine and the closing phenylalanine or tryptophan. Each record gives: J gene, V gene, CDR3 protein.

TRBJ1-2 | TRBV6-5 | ASSRGQDYGYT
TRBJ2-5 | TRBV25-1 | ASSEWGVSTPPGTQY
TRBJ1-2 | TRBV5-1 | ASSFGDQGYYGYT
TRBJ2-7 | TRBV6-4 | ASPGGPYEQY
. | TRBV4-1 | ASSHHYNEQF
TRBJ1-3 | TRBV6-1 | ASSEGLRQGNTIY
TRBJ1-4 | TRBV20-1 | SARMGAKGEKLF
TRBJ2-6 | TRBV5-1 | ASSPGLVSGANVLT
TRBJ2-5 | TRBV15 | ATSRDLGVQETQY
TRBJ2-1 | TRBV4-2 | ASSQGRKNNEQF
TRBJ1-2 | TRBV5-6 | ASSPSSMGGSSGYT
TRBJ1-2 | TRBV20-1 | SIWDRTNYGYT
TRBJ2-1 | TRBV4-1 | ASSQMPSNEQF
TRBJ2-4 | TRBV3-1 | ASSSQATSGGPKNIQY
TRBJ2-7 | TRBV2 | ASSAGQPYEQY
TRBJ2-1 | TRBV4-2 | ASSQDGGDAYNEQF
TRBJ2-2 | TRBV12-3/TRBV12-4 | ASSEQEDPTGELF
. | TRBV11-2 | ASSSRSTGVGYEQY
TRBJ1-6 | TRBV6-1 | ASSPWGYGYNSPLH
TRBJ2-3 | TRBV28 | ASSPPGAGGHEDTQY
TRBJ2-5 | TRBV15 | ATSGQVGETQY
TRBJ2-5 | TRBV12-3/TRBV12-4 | ASRTTRTGETQY
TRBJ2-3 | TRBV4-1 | ASSQGRQSGSTDTQY
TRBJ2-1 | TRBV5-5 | ASSQPGRIDNEQF
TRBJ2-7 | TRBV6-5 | ASSSTVWSSYEQY
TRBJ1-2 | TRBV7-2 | ASSLRLQGAGGYT
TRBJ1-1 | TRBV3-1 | ASSQGIMGLYTEAF
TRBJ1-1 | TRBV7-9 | ASSLGRQGARNTEAF
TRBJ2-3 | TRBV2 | ASSPDSADTQY
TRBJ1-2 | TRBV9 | ASSVRDFGATYGYT
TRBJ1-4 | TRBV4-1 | ASSQGGQGSVNEKLF
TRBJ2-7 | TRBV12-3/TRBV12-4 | ASSLVGDSYEQY
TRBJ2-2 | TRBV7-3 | ASSPRYGGELF
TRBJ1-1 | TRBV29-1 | SLGAMNTEAF
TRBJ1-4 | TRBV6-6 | ASSYEGGHEKLF
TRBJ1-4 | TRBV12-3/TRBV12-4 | ASSSLGKLF
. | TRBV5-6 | ASSLRGFGQF
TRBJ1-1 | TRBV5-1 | ASSLIPRGGARFTEAF
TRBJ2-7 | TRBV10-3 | AISDRDGSYEQY
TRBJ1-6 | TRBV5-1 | ASSAWGQGNSPLH
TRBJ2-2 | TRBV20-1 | SATQRNTGELF
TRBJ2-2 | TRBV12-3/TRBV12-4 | ASSLELAGGGRWELF
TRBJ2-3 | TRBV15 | ATSRDRSGGTDTQY
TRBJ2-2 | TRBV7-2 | ASSRTGTGELF
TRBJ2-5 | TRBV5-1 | ASSIGLALKETQY
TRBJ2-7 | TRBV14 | ASSQESGGLYEQY